What follows is one T cell receptor (beta chain) and its context. The data derive from a study of blood T cell repertoires in COVID-19. At the level of the study: Acute-phase and convalescent COVID-19 samples originated in the United States, Italy and Spain. PBMCs, B-cell-depleted T cells, or T cells were the source of the cDNA or gDNA that made up the material.

TCRdb's copy holds only in-frame clones and misses some; the assay was immunoSEQ multiplex PCR. The sample yields roughly 97,000 clones, approximately 83% seen once. Sequencing used peripheral blood. The origin of this receptor is a woman aged 80 or over with active or convalescent COVID-19.

The CDR3 loop reads CASRTTGYNEQFF. In nucleotides, the CDR3 is TGTGCCAGCAGAACGACAGGTTACAATGAGCAGTTCTTC. This rearrangement joins TRBV27 to TRBJ2-1, with TRBD1 as a possible D gene (6 bases). Germline lookup yields CDR1 MNHEY and CDR2 SMNVEV (reference sequence). This CDR3 has 13 amino acids. V lost 6 bases and J 4 bases, leaving 10 bases between the germline ends.